The clone carrying this TCR beta chain was observed a handful of times. CDR1 ENHRY and CDR2 SYGVKD come from the germline V gene. V shed 3 bases and J shed 0 bases, with 10 bases lying between them. This CDR3 contains 15 residues. Expressed TCRB transcripts were sequenced because the isolated RNA had all been reverse transcribed beforehand. The repertoire was sequenced with immunoSEQ multiplex PCR; TCRdb's copy has only in-frame clones and lacks some. This table has over 500,000 clones, 15% to 19% appearing once. The data were taken from a study of beta chain features in type 1 diabetes. This rearrangement joins TRBV10-3 to TRBJ2-3; a weak D match, TRBD2 (6 bases). The sequencing sample was made of naive CD4+ T cells from blood. The clonotype comes from a man younger than 35 in good health. The CDR3 coding sequence is TGTGCCATCAGTGATCTAGGGACTAGCACAGATACGCAGTATTTT. Translation: CAISDLGTSTDTQYF.